These 6 T cell receptor beta chains were all obtained from the same sample, sequenced in a study of CD8+CD57+ T cells in acquired aplastic anemia. Profiling of TCR beta VDJ combinations and CDR3 sequences used genomic DNA as template. TCRdb independently ran MiXCR on the reads; one entry per CDR3 protein. The table includes approximately 200,000 distinct CDR3 sequences, 61% detected once. Sample: sorted CD4+, CD8+, or CD8+CD57+ T cells (not recorded which) from PBMCs. These receptors came from a human donor in good health.

V gene TRBV7-9 combines with J gene TRBJ2-7, with D perhaps TRBD1 (5 bases). Germline values: CDR1 SEHNR, CDR2 FQNEAQ (reference sequence). The CDR3 spans 14 residues. Trimming left V 6 bases short and J 4 bases short, with 16 bases between. The CDR3 sequence is CASSSGQGQYEQYF. In DNA form, the CDR3 reads TGTGCCAGCAGTTCCGGACAAGGTCAGTACGAGCAGTACTTC.

To note about this clonotype: A much larger clone is a single base away; this may be a read error. This rearrangement joins TRBV4-1 to TRBJ2-5; D is possibly TRBD2 (5 bases). The length of the CDR3 is 15 residues. In germline, CDR1 is MGHRA, CDR2 YSYEKL. The CDR3 protein is CASNQAAGFQETQYF. Written as DNA, the CDR3 is TGCGCCAGCAACCAAGCTGCGGGTTTCCAAGAGACCCAGTACTTC.

The chain couples TRBV20-1 to TRBJ2-5; D is uncertain. The CDR3 totals 9 residues. Per germline, CDR1 DFQATT and CDR2 SNEGSKA (reference sequence). V lost 3 bases, J lost 7 bases, and 3 bases lay in between. The CDR3 DNA is TGCAGTGCTAGGGGGACCCAGTACTTC. Amino acids: CSARGTQYF.

The J gene is TRBJ2-1, the V gene TRBV15; 7 positions agree with TRBD2. V shed 0 bases, J shed 9 bases, and the junction held 11 bases outside the gene matches. The CDR3 covers 16 residues. CDR1 and CDR2 from the germline V gene are LNHNV and YYDKDF (reference sequence). The CDR3 protein is CATSRDGSGVSFEQFF. DNA for the CDR3: TGTGCCACCAGCAGAGATGGGAGCGGGGTGTCTTTTGAGCAGTTCTTC. The whole variable domain, filled in from reference TRBV15 and TRBJ2-1, reads DAMVIQNPRYQVTQFGKPVTLSCSQTLNHNVMYWYQQKSSQAPKLLFHYYDKDFNNEADTPDNFQSRRPNTSFCFLDIRSPGLGDTAMYLCATSRDGSGVSFEQFFGPGTRLTVL.

As regards this clonotype: In this CDR3 the conserved last residue, phenylalanine or tryptophan, is missing, so a read error is likely. J is TRBJ2-7 and V is TRBV5-6, with 9 nucleotides matching TRBD2. Losses at the gene ends were 1 base for V and 3 bases for J; bases not matched to a gene: 2. Germline V CDR1 and CDR2: SGHDT, YYEEEE. This CDR3 comprises 14 residues. CDR3 protein: CASSLQRGVYEQYL. For the CDR3, the DNA is TGTGCCAGCAGCTTGCAGCGGGGGGTCTACGAGCAGTACCTC.

CDR3 nucleotides: TGTGCCAGTAGTATGGCAGGGAGAGGGTTAGGAGGTGAGACCCAGTACTTC. It yields the protein CASSMAGRGLGGETQYF. The chain carries TRBV19 and TRBJ2-5, with D perhaps being TRBD1 or TRBD2 (5 bases each). The CDR3 is 17 residues long. Germline CDR1 is LNHDA and CDR2 is SQIVND (reference sequence). Trimming removed 3 bases at V and 5 bases at J, with 22 bases between.